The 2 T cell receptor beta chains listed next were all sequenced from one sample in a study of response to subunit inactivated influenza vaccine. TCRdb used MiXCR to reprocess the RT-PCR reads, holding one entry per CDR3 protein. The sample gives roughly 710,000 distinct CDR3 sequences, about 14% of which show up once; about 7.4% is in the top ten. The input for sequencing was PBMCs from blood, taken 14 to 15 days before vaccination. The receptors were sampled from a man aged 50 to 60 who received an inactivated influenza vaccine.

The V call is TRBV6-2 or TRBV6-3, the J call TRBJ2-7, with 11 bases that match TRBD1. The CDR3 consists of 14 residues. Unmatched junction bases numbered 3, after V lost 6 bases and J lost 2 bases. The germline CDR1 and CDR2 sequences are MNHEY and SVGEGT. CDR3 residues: CASSGQGAPYEQYF. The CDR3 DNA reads TGTGCCAGCAGCGGACAGGGGGCCCCCTACGAGCAGTACTTC.

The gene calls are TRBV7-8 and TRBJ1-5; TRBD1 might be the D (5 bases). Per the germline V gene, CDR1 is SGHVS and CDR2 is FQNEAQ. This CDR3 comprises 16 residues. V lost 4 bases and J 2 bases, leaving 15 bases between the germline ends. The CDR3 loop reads CASSWSTQGGNQPQHF. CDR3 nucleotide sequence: TGTGCCAGCAGCTGGTCGACTCAGGGAGGCAATCAGCCCCAGCATTTT.